This record concerns one T cell receptor (beta chain) sequence. These data originate in a study of blood T cell repertoires in COVID-19. V was pared by 8 bases and J by 4 bases, with 10 bases of the junction left unmatched. Per germline, CDR1 SNHLY and CDR2 FYNNEI. CDR3 length equals 15 residues. Profiling relied on immunoSEQ multiplex PCR, and the TCRdb table lists in-frame clones only, not all of them. The sample holds about 380,000 clones, more than 70% seen once. The V call is TRBV2, the J call TRBJ2-2; 7 nucleotides agree with TRBD1. The source material was PBMCs or T cells enriched from blood (not recorded which). This TCR derives from a woman younger than 30 who had recovered from COVID-19. CDR3: CASSEAGTVTGELFF. The CDR3 DNA follows: TGTGCCAGCTCGGAAGCTGGGACAGTCACCGGGGAGCTGTTTTTT.